This T cell receptor beta chain is drawn from a study of cytomegalovirus exposure and HLA in healthy donors. Study-wide context: Earlier findings included approximately 120 million unique TCR beta sequences obtained from 180 million or so T cells. Study outcomes and limitations: According to the study, around 150 TCR beta chains were cytomegalovirus-associated.

With regard to this clone: Its cognate antigen is unknown.

With 3 bases clipped from V and 6 bases from J, the junction kept 7 bases outside the gene matches. CDR3 length: 15 residues. Per the germline V gene, CDR1 is MNHEY and CDR2 is SMNVEV (reference sequence). All the people who gave samples were healthy bone marrow donors. Primers: 60 Vbeta forward and 13 Jbeta reverse. Repertoires were generated with immunoSEQ multiplex PCR, while TCRdb's copy carries only in-frame clones and drops some. This sample has about 180,000 clones, with around 80% found just once. The chain employs TRBV27 and TRBJ2-7; 11 positions match TRBD1. The sequencing input was PBMCs. The receptor was derived from a woman in her 30s in good health and CMV-seronegative. CDR3 protein: CASSFTGTGGSEQYF. The CDR3 DNA is TGTGCCAGCAGTTTTACCGGGACAGGGGGTAGCGAGCAGTACTTC.